The subject of this entry is one TCR beta chain. The data were taken from a study of CD8 T cells in Susac syndrome. TCR beta sequencing was performed on blood CD8+ and CD4+ T cells. The CD8+ and CD4+ T cells were negatively isolated, with the TEMRA cells enriched by FACS. The CDR3 runs to 13 residues. CDR1 is GTSNPN and CDR2 is SVGIG in the germline V gene (reference sequence). V was trimmed by 0 bases and J by 3 bases, leaving 9 bases between them. The authors reverse transcribed roughly 0.45 to 1 ug RNA with random hexamers. Multiplex immunoSEQ PCR targeted 54 Vbeta and 13 Jbeta TCR beta segments. TCRdb independently ran MiXCR on the immunoSEQ multiplex PCR reads; one entry per CDR3 protein. The sample includes 210,000 or so distinct CDR3 sequences, approximately 90% of them seen just once.

The material sequenced was CD8+ T cells from PBMCs. The chain has TRBV30 and TRBJ2-7; perhaps TRBD1 as D (5 bases). This TCR came from a human donor with multiple sclerosis. The CDR3 DNA sequence: TGTGCCTGGAGTGTAGGGGTAGGCTACGAGCAGTACTTC. Encoded protein: CAWSVGVGYEQYF.